The rows below give T cell receptor beta chains drawn from one sample of a study of OX40 agonist ivuxolimab in advanced cancers. Produced via immunoSEQ multiplex PCR; TCRdb's table is partial and in-frame only. The data show approximately 10,000 clones, with about 81% seen just once and roughly 13% held by the top ten. Here the sequenced sample was CD4+ or CD8+ T cells sorted from blood, taken in a trial of the OX40 agonist ivuxolimab. Source of these receptors: an adult with an advanced solid tumor such as melanoma, head and neck, liver or kidney cancer. CDR3s leave out the opening cysteine and the closing phenylalanine or tryptophan. A D gene is named only where the DNA matches it firmly.

d_call,v_call,j_call,cdr3_aa
.,TRBV27,TRBJ2-2,AVAGTGELF
TRBD2,TRBV9,TRBJ2-6,ASSPRGEGHSTHSGANVLT
TRBD2,TRBV9,TRBJ2-7,ASSVAGTNYEQY
.,TRBV23-1,TRBJ1-5,ASVNRRRGYGNQPQH
TRBD2,TRBV9,TRBJ2-5,ASSPSGSGETQY
TRBD1,TRBV10-1,TRBJ2-2,ASSDPGGENTGELF
TRBD1,TRBV7-9,TRBJ1-4,ASSLMQGDEKLF
TRBD2,TRBV11-2,TRBJ2-2,ASSFFASGPTGELF
.,TRBV5-6,TRBJ2-7,ASSLGGSPYEQY
TRBD2,TRBV6-1,TRBJ2-2,LSAGTSGGGGELF
TRBD2,TRBV5-1,TRBJ2-3,ASSLNSGRDTQY
.,TRBV6-5,TRBJ2-7,ASRLDSTYEQY
.,TRBV7-9,TRBJ2-7,ASSLVGVAYEQY
TRBD1,TRBV10-3,TRBJ1-1,AISEPDRVTEAF
TRBD2,TRBV19,TRBJ2-2,ASTTSGRGLAGELF
.,TRBV5-5,TRBJ2-2,AVPWGDSNTGELF
TRBD2,TRBV29-1,TRBJ2-7,SVAVSVGLAGEQY
TRBD2,TRBV7-2,TRBJ2-3,ASTPPSGRLPDTQY
.,TRBV13,TRBJ2-2,ASSLGGNTGELF
.,TRBV9,TRBJ2-2,ASSVAIGVHTGELF
.,TRBV7-2,TRBJ1-6,ASSFSPNSPLH
.,TRBV7-8,TRBJ2-7,ASSLERAGEQY
TRBD1,TRBV7-2,TRBJ2-7,ASSLRDSLREQY
.,TRBV5-4,TRBJ1-1,ASSSGPTEAF